This TCR beta chain comes out of a study of cytomegalovirus exposure and HLA in healthy donors. Study-level results: Later on, analysis showed that most CMV-associated TCR beta chains appeared to be HLA-restricted. A few CMV-associated chains were confirmed in vitro to be specific for CMV antigens. The authors listed around 150 TCR beta chains as cytomegalovirus-associated. Some V segments (TRBV6-2 and TRBV6-3 among them) were excluded as indistinguishable.

This CDR3 is 15 amino acids long. Trimming pared 3 bases from V and 5 bases from J, leaving 16 bases between. Germline-derived CDR1 and CDR2 are ENHRY and SYGVKD. Use of 60 Vbeta and 13 Jbeta primers characterized the PCR. Some clones are missing from TCRdb's copy, which holds only in-frame ones; the method was immunoSEQ multiplex PCR. The sample shows fewer than 250,000 clones, about three quarters of them seen only once. On this clone: The antigen is not known.

The clonotype originates from a woman in her thirties or forties in good health and CMV-seronegative. This chain links TRBV10-3 with TRBJ1-2, with D maybe TRBD1 (6 bases). Material: PBMCs. CDR3 in DNA: TGTGCCATCAGTGATCAATCCGGGACAAGATATGGCTACACCTTC. It encodes CAISDQSGTRYGYTF.